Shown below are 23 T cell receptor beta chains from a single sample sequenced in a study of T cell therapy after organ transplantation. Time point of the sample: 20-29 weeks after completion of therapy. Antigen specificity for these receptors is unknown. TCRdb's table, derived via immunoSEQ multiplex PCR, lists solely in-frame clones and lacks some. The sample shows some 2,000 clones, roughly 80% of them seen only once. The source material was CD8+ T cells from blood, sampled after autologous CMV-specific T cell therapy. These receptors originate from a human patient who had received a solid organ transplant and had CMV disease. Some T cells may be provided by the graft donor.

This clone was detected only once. CDR3 DNA: TGCGCCAGCAGCCCCTGGGGGGACAGGGTGGTCAGCTCCTACAATGAGCAGTTCTTC. This encodes CASSPWGDRVVSSYNEQFF. The chain has TRBV5-1 and TRBJ2-1, with 9 bases aligning to TRBD1. This CDR3 spans 19 amino acids. V dropped 4 bases and J dropped 0; count of bases not matched to a gene: 14. Germline CDR1 is SGHRS and CDR2 is YFSETQ.

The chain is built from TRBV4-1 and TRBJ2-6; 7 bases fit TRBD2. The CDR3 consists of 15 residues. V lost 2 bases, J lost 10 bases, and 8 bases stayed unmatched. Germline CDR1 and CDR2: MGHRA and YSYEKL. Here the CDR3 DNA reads TGCGCCAGCAGCCAAAATCTCTGGGGAGGGAACGTCCTGACTTTC. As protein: CASSQNLWGGNVLTF.

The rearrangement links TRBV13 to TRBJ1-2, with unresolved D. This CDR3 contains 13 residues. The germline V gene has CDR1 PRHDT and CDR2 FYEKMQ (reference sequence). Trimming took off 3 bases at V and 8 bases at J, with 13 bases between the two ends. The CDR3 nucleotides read TGTGCCAGCAGCTTTAATAAGCGCCTAGGCTACACCTTC. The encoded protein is CASSFNKRLGYTF.

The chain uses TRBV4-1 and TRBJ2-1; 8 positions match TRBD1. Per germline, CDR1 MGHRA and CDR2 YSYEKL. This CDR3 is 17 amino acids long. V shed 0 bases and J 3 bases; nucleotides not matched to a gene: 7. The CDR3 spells CASSQDSTGGFYNEQFF. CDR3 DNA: TGCGCCAGCAGCCAAGATAGTACAGGGGGGTTCTACAATGAGCAGTTCTTC.

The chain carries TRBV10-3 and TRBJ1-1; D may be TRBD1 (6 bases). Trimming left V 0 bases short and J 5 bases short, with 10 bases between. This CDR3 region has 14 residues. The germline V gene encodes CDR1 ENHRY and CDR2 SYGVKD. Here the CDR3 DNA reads TGTGCCATCAGTGAGTCGGGGGGGCAGACTGAAGCTTTCTTT. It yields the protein CAISESGGQTEAFF.

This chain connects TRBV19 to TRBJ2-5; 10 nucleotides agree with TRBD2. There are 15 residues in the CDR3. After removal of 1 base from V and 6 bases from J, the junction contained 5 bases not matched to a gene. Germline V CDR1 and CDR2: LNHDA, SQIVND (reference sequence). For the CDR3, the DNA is TGTGCCAGTAGTATAGCAACTAGCGGGATGAAGACCCAGTACTTC. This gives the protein CASSIATSGMKTQYF. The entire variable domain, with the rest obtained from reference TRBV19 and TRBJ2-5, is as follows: DGGITQSPKYLFRKEGQNVTLSCEQNLNHDAMYWYRQDPGQGLRLIYYSQIVNDFQKGDIAEGYSVSREKKESFPLTVTSAQKNPTAFYLCASSIATSGMKTQYFGPGTRLLVL.

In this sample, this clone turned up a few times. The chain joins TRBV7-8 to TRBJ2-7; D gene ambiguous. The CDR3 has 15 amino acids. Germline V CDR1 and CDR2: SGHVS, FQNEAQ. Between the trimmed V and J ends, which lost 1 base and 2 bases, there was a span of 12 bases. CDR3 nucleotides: TGTGCCAGCAGCTTAGAGGGCCGTCCCACCTACGAGCAGTACTTC. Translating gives CASSLEGRPTYEQYF.

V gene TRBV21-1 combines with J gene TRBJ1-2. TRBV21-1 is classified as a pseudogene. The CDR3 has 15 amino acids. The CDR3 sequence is CASSKGTRALDGYTF. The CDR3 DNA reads TGTGCCAGCAGCAAAGGAACAAGGGCGTTGGATGGCTACACCTTC.

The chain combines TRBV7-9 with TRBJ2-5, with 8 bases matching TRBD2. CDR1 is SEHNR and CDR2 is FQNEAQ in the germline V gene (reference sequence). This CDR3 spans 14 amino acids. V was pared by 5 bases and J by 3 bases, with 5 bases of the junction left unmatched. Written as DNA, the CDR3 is TGTGCCAGCAGCCGCCCACTAGCGGAAGAGACCCAGTACTTC. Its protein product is CASSRPLAEETQYF. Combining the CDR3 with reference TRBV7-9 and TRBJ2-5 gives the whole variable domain DTGVSQNPRHKITKRGQNVTFRCDPISEHNRLYWYRQTLGQGPEFLTYFQNEAQLEKSRLLSDRFSAERPKGSFSTLEIQRTEQGDSAMYLCASSRPLAEETQYFGPGTRLLVL.

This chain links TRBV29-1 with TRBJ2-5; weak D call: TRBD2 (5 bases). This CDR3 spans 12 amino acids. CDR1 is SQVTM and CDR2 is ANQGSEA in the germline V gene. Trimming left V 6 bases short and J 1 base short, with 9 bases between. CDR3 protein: CSVPGGQETQYF. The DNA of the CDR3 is TGCAGCGTCCCCGGAGGCCAAGAGACCCAGTACTTC. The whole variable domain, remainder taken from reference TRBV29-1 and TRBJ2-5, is SAVISQKPSRDICQRGTSLTIQCQVDSQVTMMFWYRQQPGQSLTLIATANQGSEATYESGFVIDKFPISRPNLTFSTLTVSNMSPEDSSIYLCSVPGGQETQYFGPGTRLLVL.

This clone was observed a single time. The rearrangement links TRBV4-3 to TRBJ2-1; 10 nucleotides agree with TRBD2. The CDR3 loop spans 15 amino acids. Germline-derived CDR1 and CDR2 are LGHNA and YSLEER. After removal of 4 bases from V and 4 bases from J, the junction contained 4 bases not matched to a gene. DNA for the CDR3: TGCGCCAGCAGCCCTAGCGGGGGTGGTTACAATGAGCAGTTCTTC. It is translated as CASSPSGGGYNEQFF.

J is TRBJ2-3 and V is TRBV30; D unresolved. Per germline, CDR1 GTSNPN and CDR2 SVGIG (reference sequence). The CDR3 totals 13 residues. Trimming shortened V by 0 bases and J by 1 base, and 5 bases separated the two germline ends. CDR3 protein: CAWSVWGTDTQYF. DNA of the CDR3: TGTGCCTGGAGTGTGTGGGGCACAGATACGCAGTATTTT.

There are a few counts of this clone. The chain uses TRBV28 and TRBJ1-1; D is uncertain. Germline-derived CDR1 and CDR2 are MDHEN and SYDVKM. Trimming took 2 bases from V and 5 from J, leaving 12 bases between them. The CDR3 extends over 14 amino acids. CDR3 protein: CASSLPRRRTEAFF. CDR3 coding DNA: TGTGCCAGCAGTTTACCCAGGCGGCGAACTGAAGCTTTCTTT. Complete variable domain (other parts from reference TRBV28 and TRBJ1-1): DVKVTQSSRYLVKRTGEKVFLECVQDMDHENMFWYRQDPGLGLRLIYFSYDVKMKEKGDIPEGYSVSREKKERFSLILESASTNQTSMYLCASSLPRRRTEAFFGQGTRLTVV.

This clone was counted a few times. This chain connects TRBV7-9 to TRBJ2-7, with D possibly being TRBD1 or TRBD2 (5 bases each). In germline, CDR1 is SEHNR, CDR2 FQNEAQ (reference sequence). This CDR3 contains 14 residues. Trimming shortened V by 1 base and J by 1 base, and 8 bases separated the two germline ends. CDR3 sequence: CASSLVGDSYEQYF. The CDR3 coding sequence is TGTGCCAGCAGCTTAGTGGGGGATTCCTACGAGCAGTACTTC. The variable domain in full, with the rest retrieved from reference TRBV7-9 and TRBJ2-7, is DTGVSQNPRHKITKRGQNVTFRCDPISEHNRLYWYRQTLGQGPEFLTYFQNEAQLEKSRLLSDRFSAERPKGSFSTLEIQRTEQGDSAMYLCASSLVGDSYEQYFGPGTRLTVT.

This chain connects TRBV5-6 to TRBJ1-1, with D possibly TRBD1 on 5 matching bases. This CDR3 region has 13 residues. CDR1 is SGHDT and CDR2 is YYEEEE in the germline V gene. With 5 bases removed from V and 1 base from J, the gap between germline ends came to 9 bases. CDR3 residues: CASSFQGNTEAFF. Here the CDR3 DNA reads TGTGCCAGCAGTTTTCAGGGGAACACTGAAGCTTTCTTT.

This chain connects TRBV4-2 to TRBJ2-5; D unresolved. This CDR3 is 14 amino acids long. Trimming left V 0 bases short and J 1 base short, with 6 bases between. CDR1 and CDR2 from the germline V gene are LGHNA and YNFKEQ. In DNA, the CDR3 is TGTGCCAGCAGCCAAGAAGGTTTCCAAGAGACCCAGTACTTC. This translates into CASSQEGFQETQYF.

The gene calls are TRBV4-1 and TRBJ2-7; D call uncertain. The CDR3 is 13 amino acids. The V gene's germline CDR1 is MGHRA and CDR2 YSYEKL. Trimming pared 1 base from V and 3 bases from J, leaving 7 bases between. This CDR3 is CASSQVPDYEQYF. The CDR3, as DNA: TGCGCCAGCAGCCAAGTACCTGACTACGAGCAGTACTTC.

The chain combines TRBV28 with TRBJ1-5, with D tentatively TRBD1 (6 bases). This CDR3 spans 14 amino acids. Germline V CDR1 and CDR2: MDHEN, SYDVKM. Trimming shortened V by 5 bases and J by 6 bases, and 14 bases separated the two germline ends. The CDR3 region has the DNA TGTGCCAGCAGTCCTTCACAGGGTCTTCAGCCCCAGCATTTT. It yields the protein CASSPSQGLQPQHF.

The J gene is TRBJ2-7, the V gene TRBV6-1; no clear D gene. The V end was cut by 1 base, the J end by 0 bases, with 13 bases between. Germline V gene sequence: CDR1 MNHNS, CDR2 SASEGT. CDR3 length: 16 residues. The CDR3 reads CASSEVDGRISYEQYF. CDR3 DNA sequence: TGTGCCAGCAGTGAAGTCGACGGGCGTATCTCCTACGAGCAGTACTTC.

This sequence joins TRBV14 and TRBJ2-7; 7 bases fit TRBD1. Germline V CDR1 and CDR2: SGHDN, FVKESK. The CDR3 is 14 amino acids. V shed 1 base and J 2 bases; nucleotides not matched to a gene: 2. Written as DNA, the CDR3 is TGTGCCAGCAGCCAAGGGACAGGCCCCTACGAGCAGTACTTC. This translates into CASSQGTGPYEQYF.

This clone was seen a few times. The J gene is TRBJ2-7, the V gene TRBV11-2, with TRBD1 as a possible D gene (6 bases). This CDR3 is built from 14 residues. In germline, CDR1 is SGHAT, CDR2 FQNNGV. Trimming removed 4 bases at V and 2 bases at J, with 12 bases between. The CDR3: CASSSPGQAYEQYF. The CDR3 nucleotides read TGTGCCAGCAGCTCCCCGGGACAAGCCTACGAGCAGTACTTC.

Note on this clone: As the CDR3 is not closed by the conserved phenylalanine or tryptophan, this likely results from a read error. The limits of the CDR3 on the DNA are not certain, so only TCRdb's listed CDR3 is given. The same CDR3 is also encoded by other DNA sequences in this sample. The CDR3 is CASSVACKAGKTYG. V gene TRBV11-1 combines with J gene TRBJ1-2. In germline, CDR1 is SGHAT, CDR2 FQDESV (reference sequence). A total of 14 residues make up the CDR3, ends included.

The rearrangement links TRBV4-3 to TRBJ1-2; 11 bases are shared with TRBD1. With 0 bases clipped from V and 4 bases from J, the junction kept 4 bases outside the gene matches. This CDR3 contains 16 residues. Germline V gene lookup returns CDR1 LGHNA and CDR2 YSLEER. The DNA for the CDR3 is TGCGCCAGCAGCCAAGATTGGGGACAGGGGGGCTATGGCTACACCTTC. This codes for CASSQDWGQGGYGYTF.